This is a list of T cell receptor beta chains from one sample in a study of T cell repertoires in cytomegalovirus infection. TCRdb reprocessed the reads via MiXCR and lists one record per CDR3 protein. The data contain some 940,000 distinct CDR3 sequences, roughly 30% of them singletons. Their target antigens are unknown. The source was cultured CD8+ T cells from PBMCs, collected from culture after CMV antigen stimulation. The receptors come from a human donor in good health (CMV status not recorded). Some clones in this sample may be carry-over from other donors' samples. Both conserved end residues are part of each CDR3. Each record gives: V gene, clone size, D gene, CDR3 length, J gene, CDR3 protein, CDR3 DNA. A D gene is named only where the DNA matches it firmly. Expanded clones get a size class; other rows say once, few or many, or leave the size out.

>TRBV27|-|-|14|TRBJ1-4
CASSLSSRDEKLFF
TGTGCCAGCAGTTTATCTTCCAGGGATGAAAAACTGTTTTTT
>TRBV3-1|few|TRBD1|14|TRBJ2-7
CASSQRDRGLGQYF
TGTGCCAGCAGCCAACGGGACAGGGGGCTGGGGCAGTACTTC
>TRBV6-2/TRBV6-3|few|TRBD1|15|TRBJ1-2
CASSSNRGRDYGYTF
TGTGCCAGCAGCTCAAACAGGGGGCGCGACTATGGCTACACCTTC
>TRBV5-4|-|TRBD2|16|TRBJ2-5
CASSLEGLAGRETQYF
TGTGCCAGCAGCTTGGAGGGACTAGCGGGGAGGGAGACCCAGTACTTC
>TRBV7-9|-|-|16|TRBJ1-4
CASSLVQTTTNEKLFF
TGTGCCAGCAGCTTAGTACAGACCACAACTAATGAAAAACTGTTTTTT
>TRBV6-1|many|-|15|TRBJ2-5
CASRPFEGRKETQYF
TGTGCCAGCAGACCCTTCGAAGGCAGAAAAGAGACCCAGTACTTC
>TRBV28|-|-|13|TRBJ1-1
CASSPQSNTEAFF
TGTGCCAGCAGTCCCCAGTCAAACACTGAAGCTTTCTTT
>TRBV27|-|-|15|TRBJ1-2
CASSSREGLRGGYTF
TGTGCCAGCAGTTCTCGAGAGGGATTAAGAGGTGGCTACACCTTC
>TRBV27|-|-|15|TRBJ1-2
CASNQSGTLSYGYTF
TGTGCCAGCAATCAATCCGGGACACTTTCCTATGGCTACACCTTC
>TRBV27|-|-|16|TRBJ2-1
CASSSGGGGSYNEQFF
TGTGCCAGCAGTTCCGGGGGCGGGGGCTCCTACAATGAGCAGTTCTTC
>TRBV4-1|few|TRBD1|16|TRBJ1-5
CASSPLGQGYIQPQHF
TGCGCCAGCAGCCCTTTGGGACAGGGCTACATTCAGCCCCAGCATTTT
>TRBV6-2/TRBV6-3|many|-|13|TRBJ1-1
CASSYTLNTEAFF
TGTGCCAGCAGTTATACCTTGAACACTGAAGCTTTCTTT
>TRBV5-6|-|TRBD1|15|TRBJ2-5
CASSKDRDREETQYF
TGTGCCAGCAGCAAGGACCGGGACAGGGAAGAGACCCAGTACTTC
>TRBV4-1|-|TRBD1|16|TRBJ2-5
CASSHVTGGAGETQYF
TGCGCCAGCAGCCACGTTACAGGGGGCGCGGGGGAGACCCAGTACTTC
>TRBV12-3/TRBV12-4|few|-|15|TRBJ2-2
CASSSGLRYTGELFF
TGTGCCAGCAGTTCAGGACTCCGTTACACCGGGGAGCTGTTTTTT
>TRBV7-6|few|TRBD2|15|TRBJ2-1
CASSLGTTNYNEQFF
TGTGCCAGCAGCCTCGGGACTACCAACTACAATGAGCAGTTCTTC